Here is one T cell receptor (beta chain) with its context. Original processing methods: Cell counts per sample came from amplifying reference gene primers. Profiling relied on immunoSEQ multiplex PCR, and the TCRdb table lists in-frame clones only, not all of them. V and J calls and clone size are those listed in that table; D and trimming were worked out from the DNA. The sample includes about 94,000 clones, 80% to 85% seen only once; the top ten take roughly 6.3%. This specimen belongs to a study of blood T cell repertoires in COVID-19. Background on the study: The origin of the acute and convalescent COVID-19 samples was the United States, Italy and Spain.

Input material: peripheral blood. This receptor was obtained from a man in his fifties or sixties with acute or convalescent COVID-19.

CDR3 protein: CASSDTGTGSNEQFF. CDR3 DNA sequence: TGTGCCAGCAGTGACACCGGGACAGGGAGCAATGAGCAGTTCTTC. The rearrangement joins TRBV6-1 to TRBJ2-1; TRBD1 aligns across 9 bases. The CDR3 covers 15 residues. Germline V gene sequence: CDR1 MNHNS, CDR2 SASEGT. V lost 3 bases and J lost 6; bases outside the gene matches: 6.